Presented here are 13 T cell receptor beta chains from one specimen sequenced in a study of cytomegalovirus exposure and HLA in healthy donors. The method was immunoSEQ multiplex PCR; TCRdb's version includes in-frame clones alone and lacks a portion of them. The repertoire has under 250,000 clones, around nine tenths of them found once; the top ten carry 2% to 3%. Sequenced: PBMCs. These receptors were obtained from a man aged 18 to 29 in good health and CMV-seronegative.

The chain links TRBV9 to TRBJ1-3; D unresolved. The CDR3 is 13 amino acids. V was clipped by 3 bases and J by 3 bases, with 7 bases between them. Germline values: CDR1 SGDLS, CDR2 YYNGEE. CDR3 in DNA: TGTGCCAGCAGCGGAGACATTGGAAACACCATATATTTT. Its translation: CASSGDIGNTIYF.

The gene calls are TRBV19 and TRBJ2-3; 7 nucleotides align to TRBD1. V lost 8 bases and J lost 0; bases outside the gene matches: 5. The CDR3 is 14 residues long. In germline, CDR1 is LNHDA, CDR2 SQIVND (reference sequence). The CDR3 loop reads CASADRDSTDTQYF. The CDR3 nucleotides are TGTGCCAGTGCTGACAGGGACAGCACAGATACGCAGTATTTT. The full variable domain, rest sourced from reference TRBV19 and TRBJ2-3, is DGGITQSPKYLFRKEGQNVTLSCEQNLNHDAMYWYRQDPGQGLRLIYYSQIVNDFQKGDIAEGYSVSREKKESFPLTVTSAQKNPTAFYLCASADRDSTDTQYFGPGTRLTVL.

In its sample, this clone was seen once. The chain joins TRBV5-1 to TRBJ2-3; 7 positions match TRBD2. V dropped 0 bases and J dropped 3; count of bases not matched to a gene: 7. Germline CDR1 and CDR2: SGHRS and YFSETQ. This CDR3 is 16 amino acids long. CDR3 nucleotide sequence: TGCGCCAGCAGCTTGGGACTTAACGGGGGGACAGATACGCAGTATTTT. This sequence encodes CASSLGLNGGTDTQYF.

The chain employs TRBV29-1 and TRBJ2-5; D gene uncertain. Per the germline V gene, CDR1 is SQVTM and CDR2 is ANQGSEA. The V gene lost 3 bases and the J gene lost 3 bases, with 8 bases spanning the gap. This CDR3 has 12 residues. The CDR3 loop reads CSVDSQKETQYF. For the CDR3, the DNA is TGCAGCGTTGATAGCCAAAAAGAGACCCAGTACTTC.

V gene TRBV7-3 combines with J gene TRBJ2-2, with D possibly being TRBD2 (5 bases). V lost 4 bases and J lost 6, with 6 bases in between. Germline V lookup: CDR1 SGHTA, CDR2 FQGTGA. The length of the CDR3 is 12 residues. The chain's CDR3 is CASSSAAGELFF. CDR3 coding DNA: TGTGCCAGCAGCTCAGCGGCCGGGGAGCTGTTTTTT.

The gene calls are TRBV18 and TRBJ1-1; perhaps TRBD1 as D (5 bases). Germline CDR1 and CDR2: KGHSH and LQKENI. CDR3 length: 13 residues. V was pared by 4 bases and J by 3 bases, with 9 bases between. CDR3 DNA: TGTGCCAGCTCACAAGGGGCGGACACTGAAGCTTTCTTT. The encoded protein is CASSQGADTEAFF.

CDR3 residues: CASSQERTGFYEQYF. The CDR3, as DNA: TGCGCCAGCAGCCAAGAGAGGACAGGGTTTTACGAGCAGTACTTC. The chain has TRBV4-1 and TRBJ2-7, with TRBD1 matching over 8 bases. V shed 0 bases and J 4 bases; nucleotides not matched to a gene: 5. CDR1 is MGHRA, CDR2 YSYEKL, per germline. The CDR3 is made up of 15 amino acids.

The V gene is TRBV9, the J gene TRBJ1-1; no definite D call. Trimming took off 2 bases at V and 2 bases at J, with 7 bases between the two ends. Germline V gene sequence: CDR1 SGDLS, CDR2 YYNGEE. The CDR3 has 13 residues. CDR3 nucleotide sequence: TGTGCCAGCAGCGTTAACAGCAACACTGAAGCTTTCTTT. Its translation is CASSVNSNTEAFF.

The chain recombines TRBV15 with TRBJ1-5; D remains ambiguous. V lost 8 bases and J 5 bases, leaving 19 bases between the germline ends. CDR1 and CDR2 (germline): LNHNV, YYDKDF (reference sequence). The CDR3 contains 15 residues. The CDR3 coding sequence is TGTGCCACCTCATACGGGCGGAGGGCCCATCAGCCCCAGCATTTT. Protein product: CATSYGRRAHQPQHF.

The CDR3 coding sequence is TGCGCCAGCAGCTTGTCTACGGGGGACACAGATACGCAGTATTTT. Amino acid sequence: CASSLSTGDTDTQYF. The rearrangement links TRBV5-1 to TRBJ2-3; a possible D gene is TRBD2 (6 bases). Trimming took off 1 base at V and 2 bases at J, with 11 bases between the two ends. CDR3 length: 15 amino acids. Per the germline V gene, CDR1 is SGHRS and CDR2 is YFSETQ.

The CDR3 DNA sequence: TGTGCCAGCTCGACTAGCGGGACCGGGTATGAGCAGTTCTTC. This sequence encodes CASSTSGTGYEQFF. The chain is built from TRBV27 and TRBJ2-1; 11 positions match TRBD2. Unmatched junction bases numbered 8, after V lost 8 bases and J lost 8 bases. Germline V gene data show CDR1 as MNHEY and CDR2 as SMNVEV (reference sequence). The CDR3 totals 14 residues.

This chain joins TRBV11-3 and TRBJ1-1; D unclear. The V gene lost 1 base and the J gene lost 1 base, with 7 bases spanning the gap. Germline-derived CDR1 and CDR2 are SGHNT and YENEEA. This CDR3 region has 14 residues. For the CDR3, the DNA is TGTGCCAGCAGCTTAGGACGGGAGAACACTGAAGCTTTCTTT. This translates into CASSLGRENTEAFF.

This clone has just a few counts. This chain's CDR3 is CASSLDYRQGGNTIYF. The CDR3 DNA is TGTGCCAGCAGCTTAGACTACAGACAGGGGGGAAACACCATATATTTT. J is TRBJ1-3 and V is TRBV11-2; 8 bases agree with TRBD1. With V trimmed by 0 bases and J by 4 bases, 5 bases remained unmatched. The V gene's germline CDR1 is SGHAT and CDR2 FQNNGV. This CDR3 has 16 amino acids. The variable domain in full, with the rest retrieved from reference TRBV11-2 and TRBJ1-3, is EAGVAQSPRYKIIEKRQSVAFWCNPISGHATLYWYQQILGQGPKLLIQFQNNGVVDDSQLPKDRFSAERLKGVDSTLKIQPAKLEDSAVYLCASSLDYRQGGNTIYFGEGSWLTVV.